A selection of T cell receptor beta chains follows, all from one sample in a study of neoadjuvant anti-PD-1 for oral cavity cancer. Profiled with immunoSEQ multiplex PCR; TCRdb holds only in-frame clones, not every one. The sample contains around 62,000 clones, 65% to 85% of which appear only once. The sequences come from PBMCs, collected before nivolumab (anti-PD-1) treatment. These receptors all come from a person aged 40 to 85 with oral cavity squamous cell carcinoma. CDR3s include the opening cysteine and the closing phenylalanine or tryptophan. Fields, in order: D gene, J gene, V gene, clone size, CDR3 DNA, CDR3 protein. D genes are given only for firm matches. Clone size is shown for a subset of rows, as once, few, many or a class of expanded clone.

-	TRBJ2-1	TRBV7-3	-	TGTGCCAGCAGCTCCCGACTAGGCAATGAGCAGTTCTTC	CASSSRLGNEQFF
TRBD1	TRBJ1-3	TRBV2	-	TGTGCCAGCAGGATAACAGGGGCCTCTGGAAACACCATATATTTT	CASRITGASGNTIYF
-	TRBJ2-3	TRBV20-1	once	TGCAGTGCCCCTCGGCGGGATACGCAGTATTTT	CSAPRRDTQYF
-	TRBJ2-3	TRBV5-1	-	TGCGCCACCGGAATGAGCGCCTTCACAGATACGCAGTATTTT	CATGMSAFTDTQYF
-	TRBJ1-2	TRBV18	-	TGTGCCAGCTCAGTATCCGGGACGGGAAACTATGGCTACACCTTC	CASSVSGTGNYGYTF
-	TRBJ1-5	TRBV15	-	TGTGCCACCAGCAGAGACCCCGCCGCGCGGGATCAGCCCCAGCATTTT	CATSRDPAARDQPQHF
-	TRBJ2-2	TRBV5-1	once	TGCGCCAGCAGGCCCGGCGGGAACACCGGGGAGCTGTTTTTT	CASRPGGNTGELFF
-	TRBJ1-1	TRBV28	-	TGTGCCAGCAGTTCTTTTCCCCCACAGGGTACGGGTGAAGCTTTCTTT	CASSSFPPQGTGEAFF
TRBD2	TRBJ2-1	TRBV19	-	TGTGCCAGTAGTATAGGGACTAGCGGGAGGGTGAATGAGCAGTTCTTC	CASSIGTSGRVNEQFF
TRBD1	TRBJ2-1	TRBV11-3	-	TGTGCCAGCAGCACCGGGACAGCTTCCTACAATGAGCAGTTCTTC	CASSTGTASYNEQFF
-	TRBJ2-7	TRBV6-1	few	TGTGCCAGCAGTGAAAGGGGTTTCTCCTACGAGCAGTACTTC	CASSERGFSYEQYF
-	TRBJ2-2	TRBV27	-	TGTGCCAGCAGTTTAAACCGGAACACCGGGGAGCTGTTTTTT	CASSLNRNTGELFF
-	TRBJ2-5	TRBV11-2	-	TGTGCCAGCAGCTTAGCGGGGCCCCAAGAGACCCAGTACTTC	CASSLAGPQETQYF
-	TRBJ2-3	TRBV7-7	-	TGTGCCAGCAGCTTAGACCACACAGATACGCAGTATTTT	CASSLDHTDTQYF
-	TRBJ2-1	TRBV25-1	-	TGTGCCAGCAGTGACCCCTCGGCTAACGCCTACAATGAGCAGTTCTTC	CASSDPSANAYNEQFF
-	TRBJ2-7	TRBV29-1	-	TGCAGCGTTGCGGTCACCCTTAAGGACGAGCAGTACTTC	CSVAVTLKDEQYF
TRBD1	TRBJ1-2	TRBV2	once	TGTGCCAGCAGTCCACAGGGGGACTATGGCTACACCTTC	CASSPQGDYGYTF
-	TRBJ2-2	TRBV18	-	TGTGCCAGCTCACCATCAGCAGGGGTAGTTACCGGGGAGCTGTTTTTT	CASSPSAGVVTGELFF
-	TRBJ2-7	TRBV10-3	-	TGTGCCATCAGTGAGTCGTCGGGGGGCATGCACGTAGCCTACGAGCAGTACTTC	CAISESSGGMHVAYEQYF
-	TRBJ2-3	TRBV6-5	once	TGTGCCAGCTCGAGGGCGGGCTCTGGATTAGATACGCAGTATTTT	CASSRAGSGLDTQYF
-	TRBJ1-2	TRBV5-4	-	TGTGCCAGCAGCCTCCCGACACGAAACTATGGCTACACCTTC	CASSLPTRNYGYTF
TRBD2	TRBJ2-1	TRBV11-1	-	TGTGCCAGCAGCTCCCTAGCGGGACTCTACAATGAGCAGTTCTTC	CASSSLAGLYNEQFF
TRBD2	TRBJ2-1	TRBV2	-	TGTGCCAGCAGCGGGACTAGCGGGGCGTACAATGAGCAGTTCTTC	CASSGTSGAYNEQFF
-	TRBJ2-7	TRBV30	-	TGTGCCTGGAGACCCGGACTTTACTCCTACGAGCAGTACTTC	CAWRPGLYSYEQYF
-	TRBJ1-3	TRBV27	-	TGTGCCAGCAGTTTAAGCTATACTGGACATACGGCTGGAAACACCATATATTTT	CASSLSYTGHTAGNTIYF
-	TRBJ2-5	TRBV29-1	-	TGCAGCGTTGAAGGACAGTGGCGGAGGCGGGAGGGACAGGCTATTGAGACCCAGTACTTC	CSVEGQWRRREGQAIETQYF
TRBD2	TRBJ2-7	TRBV5-6	-	TGTGCCAGCAGCTTGAGCGGCGGGAGATCCCACGAGCAGTACTTC	CASSLSGGRSHEQYF
TRBD1	TRBJ2-1	TRBV5-4	-	TGTGCCAGCAGAGTCCGGGACAGGGGAGCGCATGAGCAGTTCTTC	CASRVRDRGAHEQFF
-	TRBJ2-1	TRBV5-4	-	TGTGCCAGCAGCCCGGACCGGAGCTCCTACAATGAGCAGTTCTTC	CASSPDRSSYNEQFF
TRBD1	TRBJ1-5	TRBV7-9	-	TGTGCCAGCAGCCCTGGGACAGCGGATCAGCCCCAGCATTTT	CASSPGTADQPQHF
-	TRBJ1-2	TRBV2	-	TGTGCCATCTTCTATGGCTACACCTTC	CAIFYGYTF
-	TRBJ1-2	TRBV7-9	-	TGTGCCAGCAGCTTAAGCCTAATGAATGGCTACACCTTC	CASSLSLMNGYTF
-	TRBJ2-3	TRBV6-1	-	TGTGCCAGCAGTGATAGAGGGGACCACACAGATACGCAGTATTTT	CASSDRGDHTDTQYF
-	TRBJ2-7	TRBV2	once	TGTGCCAGCAGTGGTACGCTGTACGAGCAGTACTTC	CASSGTLYEQYF
-	TRBJ1-6	TRBV10-3	-	TGTGCCATCAGTGAGTCGGGGCAGTATAATTCACCCCTCCACTTT	CAISESGQYNSPLHF
-	TRBJ2-7	TRBV14	-	TGTGCCAGCAGCCAACCCTCCAGCGCCCTTTACGAGCAGTACTTC	CASSQPSSALYEQYF
-	TRBJ1-2	TRBV5-1	once	TGCGCCAGCAGCTTGGGACGTAAAGGCTACACCTTC	CASSLGRKGYTF
TRBD1	TRBJ2-1	TRBV6-5	-	TGTGCCAGCAGTTACTTTATTCCGGGACAGGGCGATGAGCAGTTCTTC	CASSYFIPGQGDEQFF
-	TRBJ2-7	TRBV29-1	medium-sized	TGCAGCGTTGAGGAAAGGGGGTTGAACGAGCAGTACTTC	CSVEERGLNEQYF
-	TRBJ1-2	TRBV5-6	-	TGTGCCAGCAGAAAGATTCCGGGACGAGGGGATGGCTACACCTTC	CASRKIPGRGDGYTF
TRBD1	TRBJ2-1	TRBV2	-	TGTGCCAGCAGGACGGGACAGGTAAACAATGAGCAGTTCTTC	CASRTGQVNNEQFF
-	TRBJ1-6	TRBV7-8	many	TGTGCCAGCAGCTTAAGTGAACACGCGACGATAAATTCACCCCTCCACTTT	CASSLSEHATINSPLHF
TRBD1	TRBJ2-7	TRBV11-2	few	TGTGCCAGCAGCACGTACGCGGGACAGGGGTACGAGCAGTACTTC	CASSTYAGQGYEQYF
TRBD2	TRBJ2-2	TRBV4-2	-	TGTGCCAGCAGCCAAGTGGGGACTAGCGTAGAGGCCGGGGAGCTGTTTTTT	CASSQVGTSVEAGELFF
-	TRBJ2-7	TRBV12-2	-	TGTGCAAGTCGCTTAGACGCCACCACCTACGAGCAGTACTTC	CASRLDATTYEQYF
TRBD1	TRBJ2-1	TRBV10-2	-	TGCGCCAGCAGTGTAAGACAGGGGGCTGAGCAGTTCTTC	CASSVRQGAEQFF
-	TRBJ1-6	TRBV9	-	TGTGCCAGCAGCGTAGGCAGTAATTCACCCCTCCACTTT	CASSVGSNSPLHF
TRBD1	TRBJ1-1	TRBV10-1	-	TGCGCCAGCAGTAAGGGGGACAGTGAAGCTTTCTTT	CASSKGDSEAFF
-	TRBJ1-3	TRBV18	few	TGTGCCAGCTCCTTCTACGGGGCCGACTTAGGAAACACCATATATTTT	CASSFYGADLGNTIYF
-	TRBJ1-1	TRBV6-1	few	TGTGCCAGCGGCCCGGGCTACACTGAAGCTTTCTTT	CASGPGYTEAFF
TRBD1	TRBJ1-5	TRBV15	-	TGTGCCACCAGCAGAGGCCAGGGACAGCACAATCAGCCCCAGCATTTT	CATSRGQGQHNQPQHF
-	TRBJ2-3	TRBV5-1	-	TGCGCCAGCAGCTTGGCTGGTTTGGCTACAGATACGCAGTATTTT	CASSLAGLATDTQYF
TRBD1	TRBJ1-2	TRBV4-2	-	TGTGCCAGCAGCCGGGGACAGGGGGCTTACTATGGCTACACCTTC	CASSRGQGAYYGYTF
-	TRBJ2-7	TRBV19	-	TGTGCCAGTAGTATATTGGGGGGTGAGTACGAGCAGTACTTC	CASSILGGEYEQYF
TRBD1	TRBJ2-2	TRBV7-9	few	TGTGCCAGCAGCCGGGACAGGCCTAACACCGGGGAGCTGTTTTTT	CASSRDRPNTGELFF
TRBD1	TRBJ1-6	TRBV6-1	few	TGTGCCAGCAGAAGCGAGGGGGCCGATAATTCACCCCTCCACTTT	CASRSEGADNSPLHF
-	TRBJ2-3	TRBV6-6	-	TGTGCCAGCAGTCCCAGGGGAAGCACAGATACGCAGTATTTT	CASSPRGSTDTQYF
TRBD1	TRBJ2-1	TRBV5-4	-	TGTGCCAGCAGCTTAAGAACAGGGGTCTACAATGAGCAGTTCTTC	CASSLRTGVYNEQFF
TRBD1	TRBJ2-7	TRBV19	-	TGTGCCACAGGGGACAGGCGGTACGAGCAGTACTTC	CATGDRRYEQYF
-	TRBJ2-2	TRBV25-1	once	TGTGCCAGCAGTGTAACCGGGGGCTTAACCGGGGAGCTGTTTTTT	CASSVTGGLTGELFF